The rows below give T cell receptor beta chains drawn from one sample of a study of T cell repertoires in chronic hepatitis B. Sequencing was performed with immunoSEQ multiplex PCR; in TCRdb, only in-frame clones are kept and a portion is missing. Of a few hundred clones listed, around 82% were seen once; the top ten hold less than 20%. Source material: total CD8+ T cells from PBMCs. Receptor source: a human donor with chronic hepatitis B virus infection. CDR3s include the opening cysteine and the closing phenylalanine or tryptophan. D genes are given only for firm matches. A clone size is listed for some rows: how often the clone was seen (once, few, many), or a class if it is expanded.

j_gene,abundance,d_gene,v_gene,CDR3nt,CDR3aa
TRBJ2-2,-,TRBD2,TRBV6-4,TGTGCCAGCAGCGCTAGCGGGGGCGGGACCGGGGAGCTGTTTTTT,CASSASGGGTGELFF
TRBJ1-2,-,-,TRBV27,TGTGCCAGCAGTTTCGGGCAAGACTATGGCTACACCTTC,CASSFGQDYGYTF
TRBJ2-7,-,TRBD2,TRBV5-1,TGCGCCAGCAGCCTCACTAGCGGGGAGTCCTACGAGCAGTACTTC,CASSLTSGESYEQYF
TRBJ2-1,-,TRBD2,TRBV27,TGTGCCAGCAGTTTACTAGCGGGGGGAGTCGCGCAGTTCTTC,CASSLLAGGVAQFF
TRBJ2-7,-,TRBD2,TRBV28,TGTGCCAGCAGCCCGGGACTAGCGGAAGGGGAGCAGTACTTC,CASSPGLAEGEQYF
TRBJ2-7,-,-,TRBV7-3,TGTGCCAGCGGCTTTGGAGGGGACGAGCAGTACTTC,CASGFGGDEQYF
TRBJ2-7,-,-,TRBV4-1,TGCGCCAGCAGCCTAATGGACACCTCCTACGAGCAGTACTTC,CASSLMDTSYEQYF
TRBJ2-3,-,-,TRBV6-6,TGTGCCATCTCTCCGGAGACTTTTAGCACAGATACGCAGTATTTT,CAISPETFSTDTQYF
TRBJ1-1,-,-,TRBV23-1,TGCGCCAGCAGTCCCCCCGGGGAGTTAGAAGCTTTCTTT,CASSPPGELEAFF
TRBJ2-3,once,TRBD1,TRBV7-6,TGTGCCAGCAGCCTCTGGGGACAGAGCACAGATACGCAGTATTTT,CASSLWGQSTDTQYF
TRBJ2-7,-,TRBD1,TRBV29-1,TGCAGCGTCCAGGGGGCGAGTTACGAGCAGTACTTC,CSVQGASYEQYF
TRBJ2-1,-,TRBD1,TRBV6-4,TGTGCCAGCAGCAATGAAGGGGGCGCCTACAATGAGCAGTTCTTC,CASSNEGGAYNEQFF
TRBJ2-2,-,-,TRBV2,TGTGCCAGCAGTGGGTTGGGCGTGATATCGAACACCGGGGAGCTGTTTTTT,CASSGLGVISNTGELFF
TRBJ2-4,-,-,TRBV6-4,TGTGCCAGCAGTGAAGGCGAAGGGGACATTCAGTACTTC,CASSEGEGDIQYF
TRBJ2-7,-,-,TRBV7-3,TGTGCCAGCAGCTTGGAGGCAGCCTCCTACGAGCAGTACTTC,CASSLEAASYEQYF
TRBJ1-1,-,-,TRBV9,TGTGCCAGCAGCGGTACAGAACCTGAAGCTTTCTTT,CASSGTEPEAFF
TRBJ1-1,-,-,TRBV30,TGTGCCTGGATCGTAGGGAGAACTGAAGCTTTCTTT,CAWIVGRTEAFF
TRBJ2-5,-,-,TRBV10-1,TGCGCCAGCAGTGAGGCCGAGGAAATAGAGTACCAAGAGACCCAGTACTTC,CASSEAEEIEYQETQYF
TRBJ2-5,-,-,TRBV5-8,TGTGCCAGCAGCTTGCAACTATCAGAGACCCAGTACTTC,CASSLQLSETQYF
TRBJ1-2,few,TRBD1,TRBV5-6,TGTGCCAGCAGCTGGGGACCGGGACAGGGGGTAAAAGGCTACACCTTC,CASSWGPGQGVKGYTF
TRBJ2-7,-,-,TRBV30,TGTGCCTGGAGCCCCGGGCAGGTTTACGAGCAGTACTTC,CAWSPGQVYEQYF
TRBJ1-5,-,-,TRBV4-2,TGTGCCAGCAGCCAAGAGTACCATAGCAATCAGCCCCAGCATTTT,CASSQEYHSNQPQHF
TRBJ2-7,-,TRBD2,TRBV4-1,TGCGCCAGCAGCCAGGGGATCGGCGGGAGGGCTTACGAGCAGTACTTC,CASSQGIGGRAYEQYF
TRBJ1-2,-,-,TRBV5-4,TGTGCCAGCAGCTTGGAAGGGGTTGGCTACACCTTC,CASSLEGVGYTF
TRBJ2-7,-,TRBD1,TRBV29-1,TGCAGCGTTAGGGACAGTTACTCCTACGAGCAGTACTTC,CSVRDSYSYEQYF
TRBJ2-7,-,-,TRBV10-3,TGTGCCATCAGTTCTCGGACAGCGGTGGCCTACGAGCAGTACTTC,CAISSRTAVAYEQYF
TRBJ2-2,-,-,TRBV5-5,TGTGCCAGCAGCTTGGGTTACGACACCGGGGAGCTGTTTTTT,CASSLGYDTGELFF
TRBJ2-2,-,-,TRBV4-1,TGCGCCAGCAGCCCCGGGTGGCTGACAGGTTACACCGGGGAGCTGTTTTTT,CASSPGWLTGYTGELFF
TRBJ1-2,-,-,TRBV7-9,TGTGCCAGCAGCCCCAGCGTGGGGGACCAGAACTATGGCTACACCTTC,CASSPSVGDQNYGYTF
TRBJ2-1,-,-,TRBV4-2,TGTGCCAGCAGCCAAGGAGTTGATGAGCAGTTCTTC,CASSQGVDEQFF
TRBJ2-3,-,-,TRBV7-9,TGTGCCAGCAGCTTAGAAGTATCTCAGAACACAGATACGCAGTATTTT,CASSLEVSQNTDTQYF
TRBJ2-7,-,TRBD2,TRBV29-1,TGCAGCGTAGAACTAGCGGGAGCCTACGAGCAGTACTTC,CSVELAGAYEQYF
TRBJ2-7,few,-,TRBV28,TGTGCCAGCAGCCCGGCTAGCGCCTACGAGCAGTACTTC,CASSPASAYEQYF
TRBJ2-1,-,-,TRBV7-9,TGTGCCAGCACCCTCTACCTAACTTATGAGCAGTTCTTC,CASTLYLTYEQFF
TRBJ1-5,few,TRBD1,TRBV4-3,TGCGCCAGCAGCCAAGATCGACAGGGCGATCAGCCCCAGCATTTT,CASSQDRQGDQPQHF
TRBJ2-1,-,-,TRBV28,TGTGCCAGCAGTCACCCCAGCTCCCTCTCCTACAATGAGCAGTTCTTC,CASSHPSSLSYNEQFF
TRBJ2-1,-,-,TRBV14,TGTGCCAGCAGGGACAGATCCTACAATGAGCAGTTCTTC,CASRDRSYNEQFF
TRBJ2-5,-,-,TRBV6-1,TGTGCCAGCAGCGCGGACTGGGAAGAGACCCAGTACTTC,CASSADWEETQYF
TRBJ2-7,-,-,TRBV7-9,TGTGCCAGCAGCTTAGGCGGGTTTAGCGAGCAGTACTTC,CASSLGGFSEQYF
TRBJ1-1,-,-,TRBV14,TGTGCCAGCAGCCAAGGGGTGAACACTGAAGCTTTCTTT,CASSQGVNTEAFF
TRBJ2-1,-,-,TRBV28,TGTGCCAGCAGTTTTGCCGGCTCCTACAATGAGCAGTTCTTC,CASSFAGSYNEQFF
TRBJ1-1,-,TRBD1,TRBV6-1,TGTGCCAGCAGTGAACTACAGGGGGCGGGCACTGAAGCTTTCTTT,CASSELQGAGTEAFF
TRBJ2-2,-,TRBD1,TRBV6-4,TGTGCCAGCAGGGACAGGGACACCGGGGAGCTGTTTTTT,CASRDRDTGELFF
TRBJ1-1,-,-,TRBV29-1,TGCAGCGCCAAAGGGAAGAACACTGAAGCTTTCTTT,CSAKGKNTEAFF
TRBJ2-1,once,TRBD2,TRBV6-1,TGTGCCAGCAGTGAAATGCTAGCGGGTTTTGGAGGACTCAATGAGCAGTTCTTC,CASSEMLAGFGGLNEQFF
TRBJ2-1,-,-,TRBV7-9,TGTGCCAGCAGCTTTAGATACAATGAGCAGTTCTTC,CASSFRYNEQFF
TRBJ1-2,few,-,TRBV2,TGTGCCAGCAGAGTAACAACAGGGAACTATGGCTACACCTTC,CASRVTTGNYGYTF
TRBJ1-6,-,TRBD1,TRBV28,TGTGCCAGCAGCTTTTTACCGGGACAGTATAATTCACCCCTCCACTTT,CASSFLPGQYNSPLHF
TRBJ1-2,-,-,TRBV5-8,TGTGCCAGCAGCTGGACAGACTTCTCGTCCCCGGGCTACACCTTC,CASSWTDFSSPGYTF